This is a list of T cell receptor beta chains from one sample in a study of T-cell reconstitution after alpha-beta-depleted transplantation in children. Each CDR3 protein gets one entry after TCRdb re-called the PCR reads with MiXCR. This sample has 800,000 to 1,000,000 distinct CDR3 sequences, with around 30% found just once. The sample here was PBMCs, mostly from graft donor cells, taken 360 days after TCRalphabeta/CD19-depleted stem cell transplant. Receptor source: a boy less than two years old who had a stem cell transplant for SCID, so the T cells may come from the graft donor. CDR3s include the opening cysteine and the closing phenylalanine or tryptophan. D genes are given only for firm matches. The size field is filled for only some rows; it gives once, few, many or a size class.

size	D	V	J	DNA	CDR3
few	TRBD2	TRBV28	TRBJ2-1	TGTGCCAGCAGTTTTTGGTCTAGCGGGGGCTCCTACAATGAGCAGTTCTTC	CASSFWSSGGSYNEQFF
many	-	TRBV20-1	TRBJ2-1	TGCAGTGCTAGAGATTCATTTCAGGGGAAGGCGAACAATGAGCAGTTCTTC	CSARDSFQGKANNEQFF
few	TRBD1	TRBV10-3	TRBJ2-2	TGTGCCATCAGTGAGTCTCTTCCGTGGACAGGGAACACCGGGGAGCTGTTTTTT	CAISESLPWTGNTGELFF
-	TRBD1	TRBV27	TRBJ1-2	TGTGCCAGCAGTTTATCCTTCTTTCCGCCCGGGACAGGGGTCAGCTATGGCTACACCTTC	CASSLSFFPPGTGVSYGYTF
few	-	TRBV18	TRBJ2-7	TGTGCCAGCTCACCATCGCCCGGCTACCTTTACGAGCAGTACTTC	CASSPSPGYLYEQYF
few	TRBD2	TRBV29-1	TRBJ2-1	TGCAGCGTGCCGGCAGCGGGGGTAACAAATGAGCAGTTCTTC	CSVPAAGVTNEQFF
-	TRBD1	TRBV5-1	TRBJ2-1	TGCGCCAGCAGCTTACTGGACAGGGGGAATGAGCAGTTCTTC	CASSLLDRGNEQFF
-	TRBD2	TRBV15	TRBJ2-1	TGTGCCACCAGCGCGATTAGACTAGCGGCCGGCAATGAGCAGTTCTTC	CATSAIRLAAGNEQFF
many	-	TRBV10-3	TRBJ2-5	TGTGCCATCAGCCCTAGAGGGGGGGGAAACCAAGAGACCCAGTACTTC	CAISPRGGGNQETQYF
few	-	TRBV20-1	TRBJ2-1	TGCAGTGCCGCCAGAAACGGGGGACTGAATGAGCAGTTCTTC	CSAARNGGLNEQFF
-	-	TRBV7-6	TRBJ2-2	TGTGCCAGCAGCTCGGGACCGCACGCCGGGGAGCTGTTTTTT	CASSSGPHAGELFF
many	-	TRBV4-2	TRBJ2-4	TGTGCCAGCAGCCAAGTAGAGAGAGCCAAAAACATTCAGTACTTC	CASSQVERAKNIQYF
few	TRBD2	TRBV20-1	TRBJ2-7	TGCAGTGCTAGCAAGTTTAGCGGAGCGGGGGAGCAGTACTTC	CSASKFSGAGEQYF
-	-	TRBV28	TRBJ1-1	TGTGCCAGCAGCTACCCGGACAGCTTGAACACTGAAGCTTTCTTT	CASSYPDSLNTEAFF